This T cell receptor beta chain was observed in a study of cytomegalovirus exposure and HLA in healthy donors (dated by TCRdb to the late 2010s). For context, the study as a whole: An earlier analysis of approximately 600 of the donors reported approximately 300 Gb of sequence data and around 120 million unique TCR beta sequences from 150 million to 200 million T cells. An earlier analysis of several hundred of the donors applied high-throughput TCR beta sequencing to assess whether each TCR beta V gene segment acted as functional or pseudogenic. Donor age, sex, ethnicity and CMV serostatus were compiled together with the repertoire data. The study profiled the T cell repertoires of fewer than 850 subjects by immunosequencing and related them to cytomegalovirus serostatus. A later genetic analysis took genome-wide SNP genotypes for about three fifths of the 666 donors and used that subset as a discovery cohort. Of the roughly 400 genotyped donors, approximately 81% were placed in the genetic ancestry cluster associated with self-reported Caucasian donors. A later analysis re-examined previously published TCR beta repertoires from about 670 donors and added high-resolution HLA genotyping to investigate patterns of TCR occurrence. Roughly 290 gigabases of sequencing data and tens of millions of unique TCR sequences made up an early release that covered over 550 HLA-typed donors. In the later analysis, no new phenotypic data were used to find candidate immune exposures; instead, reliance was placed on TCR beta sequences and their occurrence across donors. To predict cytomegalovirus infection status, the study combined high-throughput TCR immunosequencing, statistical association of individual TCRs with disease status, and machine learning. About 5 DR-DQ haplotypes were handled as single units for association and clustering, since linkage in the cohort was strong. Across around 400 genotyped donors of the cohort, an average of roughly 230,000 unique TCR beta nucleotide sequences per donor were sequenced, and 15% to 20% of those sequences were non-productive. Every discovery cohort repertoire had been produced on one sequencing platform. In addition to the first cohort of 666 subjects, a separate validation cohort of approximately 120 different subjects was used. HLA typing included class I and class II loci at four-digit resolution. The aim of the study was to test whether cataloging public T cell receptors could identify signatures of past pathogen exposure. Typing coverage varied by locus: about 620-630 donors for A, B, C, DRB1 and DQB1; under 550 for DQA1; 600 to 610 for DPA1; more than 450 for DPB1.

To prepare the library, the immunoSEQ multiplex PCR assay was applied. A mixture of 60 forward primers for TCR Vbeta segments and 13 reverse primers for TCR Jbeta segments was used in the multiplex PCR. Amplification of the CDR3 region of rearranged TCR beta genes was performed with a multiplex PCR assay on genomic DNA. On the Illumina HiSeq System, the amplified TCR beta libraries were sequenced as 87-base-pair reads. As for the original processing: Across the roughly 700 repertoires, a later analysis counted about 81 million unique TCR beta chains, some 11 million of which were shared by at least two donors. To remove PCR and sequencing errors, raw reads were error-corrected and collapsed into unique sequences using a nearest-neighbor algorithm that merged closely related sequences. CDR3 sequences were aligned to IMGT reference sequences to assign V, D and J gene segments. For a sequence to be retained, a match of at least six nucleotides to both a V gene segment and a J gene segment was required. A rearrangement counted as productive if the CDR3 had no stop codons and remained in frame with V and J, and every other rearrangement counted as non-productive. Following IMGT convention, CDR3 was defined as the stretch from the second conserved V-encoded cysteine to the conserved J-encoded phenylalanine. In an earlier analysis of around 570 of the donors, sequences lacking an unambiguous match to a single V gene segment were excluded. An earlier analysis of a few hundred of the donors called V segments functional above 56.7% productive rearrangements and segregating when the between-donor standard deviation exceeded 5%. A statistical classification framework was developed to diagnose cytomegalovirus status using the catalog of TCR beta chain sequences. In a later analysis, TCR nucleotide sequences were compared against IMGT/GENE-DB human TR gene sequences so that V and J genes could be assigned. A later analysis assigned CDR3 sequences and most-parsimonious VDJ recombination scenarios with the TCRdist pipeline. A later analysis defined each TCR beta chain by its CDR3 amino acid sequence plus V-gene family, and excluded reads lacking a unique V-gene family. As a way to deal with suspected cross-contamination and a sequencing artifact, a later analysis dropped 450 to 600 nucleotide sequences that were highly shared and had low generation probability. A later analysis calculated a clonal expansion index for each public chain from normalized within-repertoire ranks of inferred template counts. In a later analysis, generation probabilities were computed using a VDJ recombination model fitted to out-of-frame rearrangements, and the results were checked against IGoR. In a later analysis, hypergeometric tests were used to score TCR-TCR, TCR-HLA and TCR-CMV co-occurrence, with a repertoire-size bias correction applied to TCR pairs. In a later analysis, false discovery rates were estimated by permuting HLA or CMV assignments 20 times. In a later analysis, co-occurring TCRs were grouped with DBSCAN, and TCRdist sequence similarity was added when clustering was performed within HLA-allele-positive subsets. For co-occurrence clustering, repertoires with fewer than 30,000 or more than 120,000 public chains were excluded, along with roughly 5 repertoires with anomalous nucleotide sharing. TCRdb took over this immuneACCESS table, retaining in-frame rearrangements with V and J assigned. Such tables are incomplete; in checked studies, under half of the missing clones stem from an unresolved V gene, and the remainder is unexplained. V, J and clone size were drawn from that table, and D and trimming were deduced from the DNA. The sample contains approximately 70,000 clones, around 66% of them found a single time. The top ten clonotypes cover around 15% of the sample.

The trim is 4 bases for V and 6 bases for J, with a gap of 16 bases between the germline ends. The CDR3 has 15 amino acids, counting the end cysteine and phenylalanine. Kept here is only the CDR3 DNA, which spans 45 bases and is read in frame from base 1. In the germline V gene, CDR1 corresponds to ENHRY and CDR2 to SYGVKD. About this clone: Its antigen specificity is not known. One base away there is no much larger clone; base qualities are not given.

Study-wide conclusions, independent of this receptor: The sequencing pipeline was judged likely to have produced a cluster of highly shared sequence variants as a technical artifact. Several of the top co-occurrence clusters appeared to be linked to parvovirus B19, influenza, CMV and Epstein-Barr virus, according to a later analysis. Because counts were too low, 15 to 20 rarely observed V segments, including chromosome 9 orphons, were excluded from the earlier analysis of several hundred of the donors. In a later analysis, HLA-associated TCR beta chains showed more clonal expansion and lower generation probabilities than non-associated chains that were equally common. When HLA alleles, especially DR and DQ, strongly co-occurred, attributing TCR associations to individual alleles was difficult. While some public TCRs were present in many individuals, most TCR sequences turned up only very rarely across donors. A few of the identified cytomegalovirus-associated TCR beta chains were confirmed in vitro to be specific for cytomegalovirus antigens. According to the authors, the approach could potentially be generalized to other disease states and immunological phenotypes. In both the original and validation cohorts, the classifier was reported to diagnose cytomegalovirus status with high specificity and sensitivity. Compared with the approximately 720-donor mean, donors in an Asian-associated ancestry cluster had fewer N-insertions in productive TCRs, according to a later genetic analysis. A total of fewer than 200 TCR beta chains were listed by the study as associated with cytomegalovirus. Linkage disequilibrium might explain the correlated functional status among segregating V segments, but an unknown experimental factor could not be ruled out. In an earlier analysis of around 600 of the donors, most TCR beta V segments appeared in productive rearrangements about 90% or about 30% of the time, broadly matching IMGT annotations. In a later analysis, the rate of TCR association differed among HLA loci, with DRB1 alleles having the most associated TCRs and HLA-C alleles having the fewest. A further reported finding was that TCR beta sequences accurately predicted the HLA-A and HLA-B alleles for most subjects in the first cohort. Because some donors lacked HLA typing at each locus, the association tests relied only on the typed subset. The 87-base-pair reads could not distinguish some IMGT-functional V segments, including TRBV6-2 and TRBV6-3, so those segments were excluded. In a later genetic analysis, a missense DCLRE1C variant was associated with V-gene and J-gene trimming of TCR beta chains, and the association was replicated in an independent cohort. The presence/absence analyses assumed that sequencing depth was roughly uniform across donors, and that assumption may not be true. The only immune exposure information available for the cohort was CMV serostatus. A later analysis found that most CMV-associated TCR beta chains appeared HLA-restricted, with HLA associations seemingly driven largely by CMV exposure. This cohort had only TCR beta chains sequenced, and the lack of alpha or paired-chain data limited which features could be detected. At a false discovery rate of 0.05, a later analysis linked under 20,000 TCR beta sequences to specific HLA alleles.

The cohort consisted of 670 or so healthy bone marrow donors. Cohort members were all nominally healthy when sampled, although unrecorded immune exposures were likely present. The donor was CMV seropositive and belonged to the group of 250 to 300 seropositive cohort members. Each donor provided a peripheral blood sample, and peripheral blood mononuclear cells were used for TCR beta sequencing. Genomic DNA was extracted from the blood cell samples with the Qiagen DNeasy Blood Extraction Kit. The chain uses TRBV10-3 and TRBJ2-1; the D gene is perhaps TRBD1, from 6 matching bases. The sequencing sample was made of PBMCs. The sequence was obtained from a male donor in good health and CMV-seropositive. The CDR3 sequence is CAISGTGSTGNEQFF. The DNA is TGTGCCATCAGTGGCACAGGGAGTACGGGCAATGAGCAGTTCTTC.